In its sample, the clone carrying this T cell receptor (beta chain) was seen a few times. Its target is not known. This record belongs to a study of blood T cells in healthy people across ages. Then a second PCR, running about 7 to 11 cycles, was carried out with a sample-barcoded 5' primer and a J-beta primer mix. TCRdb passed the 5' RACE reads through MiXCR, listing each CDR3 protein once. The data show under 1 million distinct CDR3 sequences, with 40% to 50% seen just once and roughly 19% held by the top ten. Individuals who donated were healthy Caucasians from Russia aged about 6 to 90. Germline V lookup: CDR1 SEHNR, CDR2 FQNEAQ (reference sequence). CDR3 length: 16 amino acids. Trimming left V 5 bases short and J 0 bases short, with 14 bases between. Findings and caveats of the study: As age increased, TCR beta diversity per million T cells fell in a roughly linear fashion. CMV infection status of these donors was not known. Higher diversity, along with more naive CD4+ cells, distinguished long-lived donors from aged donors.

The genes are TRBV7-9 and TRBJ2-1, with a possible D match to TRBD2 (6 bases). This TCR derives from a man in his fifties or sixties in good health. The sequencing sample was made of blood. CDR3 nucleotide sequence: TGTGCCAGCAGCCCTGGCAGCGGGTTCTCCTACAATGAGCAGTTCTTC. This gives the protein CASSPGSGFSYNEQFF.